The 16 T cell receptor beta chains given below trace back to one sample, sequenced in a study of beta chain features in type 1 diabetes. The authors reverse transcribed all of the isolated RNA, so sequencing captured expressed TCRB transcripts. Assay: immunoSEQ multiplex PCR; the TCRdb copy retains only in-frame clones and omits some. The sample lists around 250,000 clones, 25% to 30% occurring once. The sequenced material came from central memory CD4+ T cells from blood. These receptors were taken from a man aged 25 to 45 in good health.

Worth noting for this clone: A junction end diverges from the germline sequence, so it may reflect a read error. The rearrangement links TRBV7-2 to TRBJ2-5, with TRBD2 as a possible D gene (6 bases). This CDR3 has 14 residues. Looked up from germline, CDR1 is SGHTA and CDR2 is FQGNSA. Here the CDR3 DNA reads TGCGCCAGCAGCCAAGAACTAGCTTCCGAGACCCAGTACTTC. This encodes CASSQELASETQYF. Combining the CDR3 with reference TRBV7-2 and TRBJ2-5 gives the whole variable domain GAGVSQSPSNKVTEKGKDVELRCDPISGHTALYWYRQSLGQGLEFLIYFQGNSAPDKSGLPSDRFSAERTGGSVSTLTIQRTQQEDSAVYLCASSQELASETQYFGPGTRLLVL.

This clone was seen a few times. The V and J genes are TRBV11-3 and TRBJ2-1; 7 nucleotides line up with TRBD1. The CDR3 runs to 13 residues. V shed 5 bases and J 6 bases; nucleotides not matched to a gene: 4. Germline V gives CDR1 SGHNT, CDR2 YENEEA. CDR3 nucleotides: TGTGCCAGCAGCCCGGGACAGAGCAATGAGCAGTTCTTC. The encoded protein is CASSPGQSNEQFF.

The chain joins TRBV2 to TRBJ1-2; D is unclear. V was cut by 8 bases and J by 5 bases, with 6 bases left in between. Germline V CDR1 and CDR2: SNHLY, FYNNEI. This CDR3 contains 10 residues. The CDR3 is CASSEYGYTF. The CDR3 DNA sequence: TGTGCCAGCTCGGAATATGGCTACACCTTC.

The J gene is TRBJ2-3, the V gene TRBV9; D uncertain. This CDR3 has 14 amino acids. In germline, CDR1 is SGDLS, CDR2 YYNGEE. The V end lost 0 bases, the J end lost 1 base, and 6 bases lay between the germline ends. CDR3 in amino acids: CASSVGGRTDTQYF. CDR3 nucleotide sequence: TGTGCCAGCAGCGTAGGTGGACGCACAGATACGCAGTATTTT.

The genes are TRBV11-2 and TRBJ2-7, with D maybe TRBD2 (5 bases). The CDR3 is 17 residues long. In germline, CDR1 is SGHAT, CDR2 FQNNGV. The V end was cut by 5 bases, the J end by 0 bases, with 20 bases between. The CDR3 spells CASSAGYLVASSYEQYF. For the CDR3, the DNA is TGTGCCAGCAGCGCAGGATACCTCGTAGCGAGCTCCTACGAGCAGTACTTC. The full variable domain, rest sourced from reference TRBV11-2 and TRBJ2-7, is EAGVAQSPRYKIIEKRQSVAFWCNPISGHATLYWYQQILGQGPKLLIQFQNNGVVDDSQLPKDRFSAERLKGVDSTLKIQPAKLEDSAVYLCASSAGYLVASSYEQYFGPGTRLTVT.

The CDR3 bases are TGTGCCAGCAGCGGACGGACTTATGGCTACACCTTC. Translated, it gives CASSGRTYGYTF. The chain uses TRBV6-6 and TRBJ1-2; D is undetermined. Germline V gene data show CDR1 as MNHNY and CDR2 as SVGAGI (reference sequence). The CDR3 is 12 residues long. Deletions cut 6 bases from V and 5 bases from J, with 10 bases between.

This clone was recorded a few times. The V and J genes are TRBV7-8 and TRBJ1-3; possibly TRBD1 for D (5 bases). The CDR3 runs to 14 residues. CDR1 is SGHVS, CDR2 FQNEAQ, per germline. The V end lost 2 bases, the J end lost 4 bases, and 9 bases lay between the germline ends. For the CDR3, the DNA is TGTGCCAGCAGCTTACAGGGTTCAGGAAACACCATATATTTT. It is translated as CASSLQGSGNTIYF.

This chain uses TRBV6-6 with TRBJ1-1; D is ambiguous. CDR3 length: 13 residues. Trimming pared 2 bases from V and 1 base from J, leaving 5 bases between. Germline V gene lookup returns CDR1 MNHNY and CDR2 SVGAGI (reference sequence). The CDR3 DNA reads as TGTGCCAGCAGTTACGCCTGGAACACTGAAGCTTTCTTT. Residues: CASSYAWNTEAFF.

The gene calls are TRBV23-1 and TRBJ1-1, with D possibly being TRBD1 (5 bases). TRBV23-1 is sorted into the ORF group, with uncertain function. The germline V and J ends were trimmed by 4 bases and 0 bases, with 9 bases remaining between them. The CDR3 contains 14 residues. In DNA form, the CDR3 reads TGCGCCAGCAGTCCCCGACAGTTGAACACTGAAGCTTTCTTT. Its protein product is CASSPRQLNTEAFF.

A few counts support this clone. The CDR3 loop reads CASSLGGEGQPQHF. CDR3 coding DNA: TGTGCCAGCAGCTTAGGGGGCGAAGGGCAGCCCCAGCATTTT. The V call is TRBV11-2, the J call TRBJ1-5, with a tentative D call TRBD1 (5 bases). CDR3 size: 14 residues. The germline V gene encodes CDR1 SGHAT and CDR2 FQNNGV. With 1 base removed from V and 7 bases from J, the gap between germline ends came to 11 bases.

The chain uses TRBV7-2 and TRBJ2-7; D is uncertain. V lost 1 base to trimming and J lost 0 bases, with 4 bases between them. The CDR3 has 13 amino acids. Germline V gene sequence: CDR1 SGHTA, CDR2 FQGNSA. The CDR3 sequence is CASSLDHSYEQYF. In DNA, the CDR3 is TGTGCCAGCAGCTTAGACCACTCCTACGAGCAGTACTTC.

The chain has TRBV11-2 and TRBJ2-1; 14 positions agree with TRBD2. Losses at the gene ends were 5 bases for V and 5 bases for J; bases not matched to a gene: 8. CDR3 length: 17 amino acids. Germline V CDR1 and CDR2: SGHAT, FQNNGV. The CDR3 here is CASSPTSGRARDNEQFF. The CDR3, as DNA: TGTGCCAGCAGCCCGACTAGCGGGAGGGCCAGAGACAATGAGCAGTTCTTC.

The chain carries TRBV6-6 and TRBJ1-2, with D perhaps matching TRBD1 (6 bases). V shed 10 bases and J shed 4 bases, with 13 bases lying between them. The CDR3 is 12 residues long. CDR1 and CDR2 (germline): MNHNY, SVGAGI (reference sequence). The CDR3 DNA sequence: TGTGCCACCGGAGGACAGTCCTATGGCTACACCTTC. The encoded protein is CATGGQSYGYTF.

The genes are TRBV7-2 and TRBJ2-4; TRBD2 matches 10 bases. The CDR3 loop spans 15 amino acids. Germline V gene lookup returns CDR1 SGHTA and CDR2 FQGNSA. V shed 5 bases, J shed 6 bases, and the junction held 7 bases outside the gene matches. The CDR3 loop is CASSPSSGSLNIQYF. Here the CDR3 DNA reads TGTGCCAGCAGCCCCTCTAGCGGGAGTCTAAACATTCAGTACTTC. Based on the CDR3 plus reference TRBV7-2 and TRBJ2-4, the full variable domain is GAGVSQSPSNKVTEKGKDVELRCDPISGHTALYWYRQSLGQGLEFLIYFQGNSAPDKSGLPSDRFSAERTGGSVSTLTIQRTQQEDSAVYLCASSPSSGSLNIQYFGAGTRLSVL.

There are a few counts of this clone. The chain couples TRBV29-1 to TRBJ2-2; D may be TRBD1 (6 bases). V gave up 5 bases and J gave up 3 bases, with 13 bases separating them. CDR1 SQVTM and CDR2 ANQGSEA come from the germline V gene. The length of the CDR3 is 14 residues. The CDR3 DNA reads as TGCAGCGTTACCTCAGGGGCGGACACCGGGGAGCTGTTTTTT. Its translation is CSVTSGADTGELFF.

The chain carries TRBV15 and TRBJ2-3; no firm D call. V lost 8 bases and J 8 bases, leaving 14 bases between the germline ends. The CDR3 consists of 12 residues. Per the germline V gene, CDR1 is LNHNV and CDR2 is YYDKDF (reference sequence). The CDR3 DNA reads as TGTGCCACCTCCACGGCCTCGAGTACGCAGTATTTT. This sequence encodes CATSTASSTQYF.